The rows below give T cell receptor beta chains drawn from one sample of a study of spatial heterogeneity in lung cancer. TCRdb reprocessed the 5' RACE reads via MiXCR and lists one record per CDR3 protein. This sample has more than 20,000 distinct CDR3 sequences; over 5.5% occur once, and the top ten carry roughly 35%. The specimen was PBMCs, collected at surgery. The source is a male donor with early-stage non-small cell lung cancer. The CDR3 runs from the conserved cysteine through the conserved F or W. D genes are given only for firm matches. Size is omitted from some rows. Given values are once, few, many or a class for expanded clones.

TRBJ1-1,TRBV7-2,many,14,-,TGTGCCAGCAGCTTATTTCGGGGATCCACTGAAGCTTTCTTT,CASSLFRGSTEAFF
TRBJ1-6,TRBV4-3,many,16,-,TGCGCCAGCAGCCAAGGCGGAGGCGAAGGTGATTCACCCCTCCACTTT,CASSQGGGEGDSPLHF
TRBJ2-3,TRBV7-9,-,17,-,TGTGCCAGCAGCTTAGCGTGGTCGCGGACTCCCGATCATACGCAGTATTTT,CASSLAWSRTPDHTQYF
TRBJ1-1,TRBV30,many,12,-,TGTGCCTGGAGAGAGGGACAATCTGAAGCTTTCTTT,CAWREGQSEAFF
TRBJ2-2,TRBV28,many,18,TRBD1,TGTGCCAGCAGTTCTATTTTGACGAGGGGGCGGTTCACCGGGGAGCTGTTTTTT,CASSSILTRGRFTGELFF
TRBJ2-1,TRBV2,many,15,TRBD2,TGTGCCAGCAGTGTAGGGACTAGCGGGAAGAATGAGCAGTTCTTC,CASSVGTSGKNEQFF
TRBJ2-5,TRBV20-1,few,14,-,TGCAGTGCTAGGGTCCGGACTTACCAAGAGACCCAGTACTTC,CSARVRTYQETQYF
TRBJ2-2,TRBV28,many,13,-,TGTGCCAGCAGGCAGCCGGTCACCGGGGAGCTGTTTTTT,CASRQPVTGELFF
TRBJ1-1,TRBV12-3/TRBV12-4,many,14,TRBD1,TGTGCCAGCACCCAGGACAGGGCGAACACTGAAGCTTTCTTT,CASTQDRANTEAFF
TRBJ2-3,TRBV27,many,15,TRBD1,TGTGCCAGCAGTTCGGACAGGGTTACCACAGATACGCAGTATTTT,CASSSDRVTTDTQYF
TRBJ2-1,TRBV6-2/TRBV6-3,few,15,-,TGTGCCAGCACCTCCTACTCGAGCTCCTACAATGAGCAGTTCTTC,CASTSYSSSYNEQFF
TRBJ2-1,TRBV5-1,many,16,TRBD1,TGCGCCAGCAGCCGGGGACAGGGGTATTTTATCGATGAGCAGTTCTTC,CASSRGQGYFIDEQFF
TRBJ2-5,TRBV5-6,-,11,-,TGTGCCAGCAGCTTGCGAGAGACCCAGTACTTC,CASSLRETQYF
TRBJ2-7,TRBV6-6,many,14,-,TGTGCCAGCAGTTACCGGGGGCAGGGTGATGAGCAGTACTTC,CASSYRGQGDEQYF
TRBJ2-1,TRBV12-3/TRBV12-4,many,15,-,TGTGCCAGCAGCGGGCCCGGGGGCTCCTACAATGAGCAGTTCTTC,CASSGPGGSYNEQFF
TRBJ2-5,TRBV4-1,many,17,-,TGCGCCAGCACCCAGAGATGGAGCGTTTGGTACCAAGAGACCCAGTACTTC,CASTQRWSVWYQETQYF
TRBJ1-5,TRBV6-6,-,14,TRBD1,TGTGCCAGCAGAAACTCAGGGGGCGGTCAGCCCCAGCATTTT,CASRNSGGGQPQHF
TRBJ1-2,TRBV18,many,15,TRBD1,TGTGCCAGCTCACCTCTGGACAGGGGTGACTATGGCTACACCTTC,CASSPLDRGDYGYTF
TRBJ2-4,TRBV28,many,14,-,TGTGCCAGCAGTCCAAGGCTAGGGTTAAACATTCAGTACTTC,CASSPRLGLNIQYF
TRBJ2-1,TRBV20-1,many,16,TRBD1,TGCAGTGCTGTAGACAGGGGCCCGAGCTCCTACAATGAGCAGTTCTTC,CSAVDRGPSSYNEQFF
TRBJ2-7,TRBV5-1,many,14,-,TGCGCCAGCAGCTTGGTACAGGACAACTACGAGCAGTACTTC,CASSLVQDNYEQYF
TRBJ2-7,TRBV5-4,few,17,TRBD1,TGTGCCAGCAGCTTTGGACAGGGGCGAACGGGCAGCTACGAGCAGTACTTC,CASSFGQGRTGSYEQYF
TRBJ1-4,TRBV7-2,few,13,-,TGTGCCAGCAGCCGTGCCAGGGATGAAAAACTGTTTTTT,CASSRARDEKLFF
TRBJ2-7,TRBV5-1,many,16,TRBD2,TGCGCCAGCAGCCCCGTATATAGCGGGAGCCCCCACGAGCAGTACTTC,CASSPVYSGSPHEQYF
TRBJ2-3,TRBV2,many,14,-,TGTGCCAGCCGACAGATCCCCGGGGCAGATACGCAGTATTTT,CASRQIPGADTQYF
TRBJ2-7,TRBV5-4,-,15,-,TGTGCCAGCAGCTTGGCAAGGGGCGCTGGCTACGAGCAGTACTTC,CASSLARGAGYEQYF
TRBJ2-3,TRBV30,many,15,-,TGTGCCTGGAGTGTAAGGGTCGGGTGGGCAGATACGCAGTATTTT,CAWSVRVGWADTQYF
TRBJ2-7,TRBV29-1,many,12,-,TGCAGCGTTGCTACAGGCGGATACGAGCAGTACTTC,CSVATGGYEQYF
TRBJ2-1,TRBV12-3/TRBV12-4,many,14,-,TGTGCCAGCAGTTTCAGCTCCCAGTGGGATGAGCAGTTCTTC,CASSFSSQWDEQFF
TRBJ2-7,TRBV7-2,many,11,-,TGTGCCAGCAGCGCAGCCTACGAGCAGTACTTC,CASSAAYEQYF
TRBJ1-6,TRBV30,-,13,-,TGTGCCTGGGGAAAAGGGGGAAATTCACCCCTCCACTTT,CAWGKGGNSPLHF
TRBJ2-1,TRBV7-2,many,16,-,TGTGCCAGCAGCTCGGACTACAGGGGCTCCTACAATGAGCAGTTCTTC,CASSSDYRGSYNEQFF
TRBJ1-4,TRBV5-1,many,14,-,TGCGCCAGCAGCCAGGAGGGACCTGAAAGGAAACTGTTTTTT,CASSQEGPERKLFF
TRBJ1-5,TRBV28,few,15,TRBD1,TGTGCCAGCTCCAGGGGGGGAAATAGCAATCAGCCCCAGCATTTT,CASSRGGNSNQPQHF
TRBJ1-2,TRBV2,many,13,TRBD1,TGTGCCAGCCAAGACAGGGGGGACTATGGCTACACCTTC,CASQDRGDYGYTF
TRBJ1-2,TRBV24-1,many,12,-,TGTGCCACCAGTGATTCGTTACATGGCTACACCTTC,CATSDSLHGYTF
TRBJ2-7,TRBV7-2,many,15,-,TGTGCCAGCAGCTTAGTCGGGGCCCCTGACTACGAGCAGTACTTC,CASSLVGAPDYEQYF
TRBJ2-5,TRBV7-3,many,14,-,TGTGCCAGCAGCTTATCAGGGGAGGGAGAGACCCAGTACTTC,CASSLSGEGETQYF
TRBJ1-4,TRBV20-1,many,14,TRBD1,TGCAGTGCTAGAGAGGGACAGGGCGGCACTACGTCGTTTTTT,CSAREGQGGTTSFF
TRBJ2-3,TRBV20-1,many,12,-,TGCAGTGCTAGAGATTTCGGGGATACGCAGTATTTT,CSARDFGDTQYF
TRBJ1-2,TRBV18,few,13,-,TGTGCCAGCTCACCAAGGGACGGGGATGGCTACACCTTC,CASSPRDGDGYTF
TRBJ2-1,TRBV7-8,few,14,-,TGTGCCAGCAGCTTAAGTCTTAGCTTCAATGAGCAGTTCTTC,CASSLSLSFNEQFF
TRBJ1-4,TRBV5-6,many,14,-,TGTGCCAGCAGCTTGATGAGCAAAAATGAAAAACTGTTTTTT,CASSLMSKNEKLFF